Listed below are T cell receptor beta chains from one sample, sequenced in a study of T cells after yellow fever vaccination. TCRdb re-called the 5' RACE reads through MiXCR, storing one row per CDR3 protein. The table has 150,000 to 200,000 distinct CDR3 sequences, 11% seen once; the top ten hold 36%. The material was CD8+ T cells sorted from PBMCs, obtained 15 days after the yellow fever booster vaccination. The receptors derive from a man in his late teens or twenties who received the YFV17D yellow fever vaccine. Both conserved end residues are part of each CDR3. A D gene is named only where the DNA matches it firmly. Clone size appears in some rows only: once, few, many, or a class for an expanded clone.

abundance	v_gene	d_gene	j_gene	CDR3aa	CDR3nt
-	TRBV6-1	TRBD1	TRBJ1-2	CASSAETGYYGYTF	TGTGCCAGCAGTGCGGAGACAGGGTACTATGGCTACACCTTC
few	TRBV28	TRBD1	TRBJ1-4	CASEDGDRDFEKLFF	TGTGCCAGCGAAGACGGGGACAGGGATTTTGAAAAACTGTTTTTT
-	TRBV27	-	TRBJ1-2	CASSLGPHYGYTF	TGTGCCAGCAGTTTGGGGCCCCACTATGGCTACACCTTC
few	TRBV24-1	-	TRBJ2-3	CATSDSGAAAGPTDTQYF	TGTGCCACCAGTGATTCGGGGGCCGCGGCGGGTCCCACAGATACGCAGTATTTT
many	TRBV7-8	-	TRBJ2-7	CASSSWYEQYF	TGTGCCAGCAGCTCATGGTACGAGCAGTACTTC
-	TRBV6-1	-	TRBJ2-4	CASSEAPGAFEDIQYF	TGTGCCAGCAGTGAAGCGCCCGGGGCTTTTGAAGACATTCAGTACTTC
few	TRBV7-9	-	TRBJ1-4	CASSLTDTNEKLFF	TGTGCCAGCAGCCTGACAGATACGAATGAAAAACTGTTTTTT
few	TRBV4-3	TRBD2	TRBJ2-7	CASSQLLAGSSYEQYF	TGCGCCAGCAGCCAACTACTAGCGGGGAGCTCCTACGAGCAGTACTTC
few	TRBV29-1	-	TRBJ2-1	CSVILRTVSYNEQFF	TGCAGCGTGATACTAAGGACGGTTTCCTACAATGAGCAGTTCTTC
-	TRBV6-6	-	TRBJ2-3	CASSYSTGSSRTDTQYF	TGTGCCAGCAGTTACTCTACGGGTTCAAGCCGCACAGATACGCAGTATTTT
-	TRBV5-4	-	TRBJ2-2	CASSFGPQGTGELFF	TGTGCCAGCAGCTTTGGGCCTCAGGGCACCGGGGAGCTGTTTTTT
-	TRBV19	-	TRBJ1-2	CASSIVGVDGYTF	TGTGCCAGTAGTATAGTCGGGGTGGATGGCTACACCTTC
-	TRBV5-1	TRBD1	TRBJ2-7	CASTPQGQGSYEQYF	TGCGCCAGCACCCCGCAAGGACAGGGCTCCTACGAGCAGTACTTC
-	TRBV7-9	TRBD1	TRBJ2-2	CASSSPSGTGVTGELFF	TGTGCCAGCAGCTCCCCTAGTGGGACAGGGGTTACCGGGGAGCTGTTTTTT
few	TRBV7-2	-	TRBJ1-6	CASSSGVGNSPLHF	TGTGCCAGCAGCTCCGGGGTTGGAAATTCACCCCTCCACTTT
many	TRBV29-1	TRBD1	TRBJ2-3	CSVEVWDRTGTDTQYF	TGCAGCGTTGAAGTATGGGACAGGACAGGTACAGATACGCAGTATTTT
-	TRBV30	-	TRBJ2-7	CAWSDNPYEQYF	TGTGCCTGGAGCGACAATCCCTACGAGCAGTACTTC